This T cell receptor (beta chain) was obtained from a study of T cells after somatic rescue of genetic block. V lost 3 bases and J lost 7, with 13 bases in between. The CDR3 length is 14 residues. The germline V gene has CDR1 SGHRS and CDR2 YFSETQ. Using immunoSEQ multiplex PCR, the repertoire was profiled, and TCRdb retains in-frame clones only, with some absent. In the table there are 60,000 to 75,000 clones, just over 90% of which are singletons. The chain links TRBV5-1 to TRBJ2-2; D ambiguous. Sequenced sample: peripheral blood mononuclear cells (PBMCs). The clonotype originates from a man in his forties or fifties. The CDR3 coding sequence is TGCGCCAGCAGCTCGGACCGTCGCCACGGGGAGCTGTTTTTT. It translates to CASSSDRRHGELFF. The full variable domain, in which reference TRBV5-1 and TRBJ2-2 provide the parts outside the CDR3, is KAGVTQTPRYLIKTRGQQVTLSCSPISGHRSVSWYQQTPGQGLQFLFEYFSETQRNKGNFPGRFSGRQFSNSRSEMNVSTLELGDSALYLCASSSDRRHGELFFGEGSRLTVL.